Listed here is a single TCR beta chain. The data derive from a study of shared clonotypes between healthy human individuals. Terminally differentiated effector memory CD45RA+ cells were excluded from the naive CD8 cells, which were CD45RO-negative and positively selected for CCR7. This table comes from immunoSEQ multiplex PCR, and its TCRdb copy is limited to in-frame clones, with some not included. The data contain some 2 million clones, about 94% of them singletons. CDR1 SGHRS and CDR2 YFSETQ come from the germline V gene. This CDR3 has 16 amino acids. Trimming removed 3 bases from V and 2 bases from J; junction bases left unmatched: 11.

The chain couples TRBV5-1 to TRBJ2-7, with 7 bases that match TRBD1. The clonotype was recovered from a man aged 18 to 29 in good health. Sequencing was performed on naive CD8+ T cells sorted from blood. The CDR3 DNA reads TGCGCCAGCAGCTCAGGGGACAGAGACCTCACCTACGAGCAGTACTTC. Amino acids: CASSSGDRDLTYEQYF.